This T cell receptor beta chain was sequenced for a study of blood T cell repertoires in COVID-19. The overall study: The United States, Italy and Spain provided the acute and convalescent COVID-19 samples. In each case, the material was cDNA or gDNA derived from T cells, B-cell-depleted T cells, or PBMCs.

The method was immunoSEQ multiplex PCR; TCRdb's version includes in-frame clones alone and lacks a portion of them. The data show about 33,000 clones, with approximately 90% seen just once and about 25% held by the top ten. V was pared by 4 bases and J by 7 bases, with 17 bases between. Per the germline V gene, CDR1 is MNHEY and CDR2 is SVGAGI. This CDR3 is built from 15 residues. The receptor's source is an elderly woman with active or convalescent COVID-19. The specimen was peripheral blood. The rearrangement joins TRBV6-5 to TRBJ1-5; D uncertain. As DNA, the CDR3 is TGTGCCAGCAGTTCCAACCGGGGTGCCGGGCAGCCCCAGCATTTT. Its translation is CASSSNRGAGQPQHF.